Below, 32 T cell receptor beta chains from the same sample are listed, as sequenced in a study of PD-1 blockade in mismatch repair-deficient tumors. Assay used: immunoSEQ multiplex PCR; TCRdb lists only in-frame clones, some missing. The profile shows some 120,000 clones, 88% of them singletons. The specimen was peripheral blood, collected 70 to 72 weeks after starting pembrolizumab. These TCRs come from an adult with mismatch repair-deficient cancer.

The V and J genes are TRBV6-5 and TRBJ1-2; D is possibly TRBD1 (5 bases). V shed 5 bases and J shed 5 bases, with 15 bases lying between them. This CDR3 spans 14 amino acids. The germline gives CDR1 MNHEY, CDR2 SVGAGI. In DNA form, the CDR3 reads TGTGCCAGCAGTCGGACACGGAGTGTATATGGCTACACCTTC. Translation gives CASSRTRSVYGYTF.

Here the CDR3 DNA reads TGTGCCAGTAGTATAGCCCCAGGGGAGTCCTACGAGCAGTACTTC. Translation: CASSIAPGESYEQYF. The chain employs TRBV19 and TRBJ2-7, with D tentatively TRBD1 (6 bases). The V gene lost 1 base and the J gene lost 1 base, with 11 bases spanning the gap. Per germline, CDR1 LNHDA and CDR2 SQIVND (reference sequence). The CDR3 contains 15 residues.

V and J are TRBV30 and TRBJ2-3, with 7 positions matching TRBD1. Germline values: CDR1 GTSNPN, CDR2 SVGIG (reference sequence). V shed 5 bases, J shed 2 bases, and the junction held 19 bases outside the gene matches. This CDR3 has 18 amino acids. Written as DNA, the CDR3 is TGTGCCTGGGGGGGAAGAGTCGGGCTCGACAGGGCCACAGATACGCAGTATTTT. This gives the protein CAWGGRVGLDRATDTQYF.

This clone was seen only once. This rearrangement joins TRBV30 to TRBJ2-7, with D perhaps TRBD1 (6 bases). The CDR3 length is 14 residues. The ends were cut back, 0 bases at V and 5 bases at J, with 14 bases in the middle. Per germline, CDR1 GTSNPN and CDR2 SVGIG (reference sequence). CDR3 amino acids: CAWSVLTGRNEQYF. Here the CDR3 DNA reads TGTGCCTGGAGTGTACTGACAGGCCGGAACGAGCAGTACTTC.

This rearrangement joins TRBV27 to TRBJ2-7, with D perhaps TRBD1 or TRBD2 (5 bases each). CDR3 length: 17 residues. V was cut by 6 bases and J by 4 bases, with 25 bases left in between. Germline CDR1 reads MNHEY; CDR2 reads SMNVEV (reference sequence). CDR3 in DNA: TGTGCCAGCAGCCCCCCTCAGGGACGGGCTAATATGTACGAGCAGTACTTC. Protein product: CASSPPQGRANMYEQYF.

V and J are TRBV29-1 and TRBJ1-3; TRBD1 agrees at 7 bases. With 0 bases clipped from V and 0 bases from J, the junction kept 5 bases outside the gene matches. This CDR3 is 16 amino acids long. Germline CDR1 is SQVTM and CDR2 is ANQGSEA. The CDR3 DNA reads as TGCAGCGTTGAAGATTTCCGGGACAGCTCTGGAAACACCATATATTTT. Its protein product is CSVEDFRDSSGNTIYF.

The chain couples TRBV25-1 to TRBJ2-1, with 7 bases that match TRBD1. Trimming at V came to 6 bases and at J to 6 bases, leaving 14 bases not matched to a gene. Germline assignment: CDR1 MGHDK and CDR2 SYGVNS. The CDR3 length is 16 residues. CDR3 in DNA: TGTGCCAGCAGGAGTATCCGGACAGGAAGGTCCAATGAGCAGTTCTTC. It translates to CASRSIRTGRSNEQFF.

This clone was counted a few times. The chain employs TRBV7-8 and TRBJ2-7; 9 positions agree with TRBD1. The ends lost 4 bases at V and 3 bases at J; junction bases unmatched: 1. The V gene's germline CDR1 is SGHVS and CDR2 FQNEAQ. This CDR3 region has 13 residues. The CDR3, as DNA: TGTGCCAGCAGCTGGGGACAGGGCTACGAGCAGTACTTC. Protein sequence: CASSWGQGYEQYF.

The chain joins TRBV5-4 to TRBJ2-7; a possible D gene is TRBD2 (7 bases). The CDR3 is made up of 15 amino acids. CDR1 is SGHNT and CDR2 is YYREEE in the germline V gene (reference sequence). Trimming removed 4 bases from V and 3 bases from J, with 17 bases in between. In nucleotides, the CDR3 is TGTGCCAGCAGCGCCGGGGGGCAACATTTCTACGAGCAGTACTTC. This sequence encodes CASSAGGQHFYEQYF.

The chain is built from TRBV9 and TRBJ2-5; 11 nucleotides match TRBD2. The germline V gene encodes CDR1 SGDLS and CDR2 YYNGEE. Germline trimming cut 3 bases from V and 2 bases from J; bases unmatched to any gene: 6. The CDR3 is 16 amino acids. For the CDR3, the DNA is TGTGCCAGCAGCGAAAGACTAGCGGGGTTTCAAGAGACCCAGTACTTC. Amino acid sequence: CASSERLAGFQETQYF.

The chain links TRBV28 to TRBJ2-3, with TRBD2 identical over 9 bases. With 3 bases clipped from V and 6 bases from J, the junction kept 13 bases outside the gene matches. Looked up from germline, CDR1 is MDHEN and CDR2 is SYDVKM. There are 17 residues in the CDR3. Here the CDR3 DNA reads TGTGCCAGCAGTTTGGGTTCCGGTCTAGCGGGACTGGATACGCAGTATTTT. Translated, it gives CASSLGSGLAGLDTQYF.

This sequence joins TRBV20-1 and TRBJ2-7; tentative D call: TRBD1 (6 bases). V was pared by 4 bases and J by 3 bases, with 7 bases between. CDR1 DFQATT and CDR2 SNEGSKA come from the germline V gene (reference sequence). The CDR3 length is 11 residues. The CDR3 DNA sequence: TGCAGTGCTAAGACAGGCTACGAGCAGTACTTC. Translated: CSAKTGYEQYF.

CDR3 coding DNA: TGTGCCAGCAGCCTACGGGACAGGGGGCCCGCAGATACGCAGTATTTT. This codes for CASSLRDRGPADTQYF. The V gene is TRBV13, the J gene TRBJ2-3; TRBD1 aligns across 12 bases. The ends lost 5 bases at V and 4 bases at J; junction bases unmatched: 7. In germline, CDR1 is PRHDT, CDR2 FYEKMQ (reference sequence). The CDR3 contains 16 residues.

This clone was seen only once. J is TRBJ2-7 and V is TRBV6-1, with a weak D call TRBD1 (5 bases). Germline lookup yields CDR1 MNHNS and CDR2 SASEGT. The CDR3 consists of 13 residues. The V and J ends lost 5 bases and 2 bases respectively, with 10 bases between them. The CDR3 spells CASSRTRPYEQYF. CDR3 nucleotides: TGTGCCAGCAGTCGGACACGACCCTACGAGCAGTACTTC.

This chain links TRBV19 with TRBJ2-1, with 13 bases lining up with TRBD2. Looked up from germline, CDR1 is LNHDA and CDR2 is SQIVND (reference sequence). The CDR3 consists of 15 residues. V was pared by 5 bases and J by 10 bases, with 8 bases of the junction left unmatched. In DNA, the CDR3 is TGTGCCAGTAGTTACACCGGGACTAGCGGGAAGGAGCAGTTCTTC. This translates into CASSYTGTSGKEQFF.

The J gene is TRBJ2-7, the V gene TRBV11-2; TRBD2 aligns across 7 bases. The CDR3 spans 14 residues. With 3 bases clipped from V and 3 bases from J, the junction kept 5 bases outside the gene matches. The germline CDR1 and CDR2 sequences are SGHAT and FQNNGV. CDR3 nucleotides: TGTGCCAGCAGCTTGGGTACGGGAGGCTACGAGCAGTACTTC. It yields the protein CASSLGTGGYEQYF.

This chain connects TRBV9 to TRBJ2-7, with TRBD2 matching over 9 bases. The J segment lost 5 bases and the V segment lost 0 bases, leaving 9 bases of the junction unmatched. CDR1 is SGDLS, CDR2 YYNGEE, per germline. CDR3 size: 16 residues. CDR3 DNA sequence: TGTGCCAGCAGCGTAGCGGCTAGCGGGGTCCTGCACGAGCAGTACTTC. This encodes CASSVAASGVLHEQYF.

This clone was counted between two and nine times. This chain uses TRBV10-1 with TRBJ2-7; D uncertain. The CDR3 loop spans 11 amino acids. Germline CDR1 and CDR2: WNHNN and SYGVQD (reference sequence). Trimming took off 6 bases at V and 7 bases at J, with 10 bases between the two ends. The CDR3 DNA reads TGCGCCAGCAGCGATGGTGGTGAGCAGTACTTC. This sequence encodes CASSDGGEQYF.

CDR3 amino acids: CASRSTGRSTGELFF. The CDR3 DNA sequence: TGTGCCAGCAGATCGACAGGGAGATCCACCGGGGAGCTGTTTTTT. The chain employs TRBV6-5 and TRBJ2-2, with 7 bases aligning to TRBD1. This CDR3 comprises 15 residues. CDR1 and CDR2 (germline): MNHEY, SVGAGI. The V gene end was trimmed by 6 bases and the J gene end by 4 bases; junction bases not matched to a gene: 8.

The V call is TRBV7-2, the J call TRBJ1-5; D is unclear. Germline V gives CDR1 SGHTA, CDR2 FQGNSA. This CDR3 spans 14 amino acids. V lost 3 bases and J 5 bases, leaving 11 bases between the germline ends. The CDR3 protein is CASSLGWLHQPQHF. The CDR3 region has the DNA TGTGCCAGCAGCTTGGGCTGGCTGCATCAGCCCCAGCATTTT.

The rearrangement joins TRBV4-1 to TRBJ2-7; 8 nucleotides agree with TRBD2. Germline lookup yields CDR1 MGHRA and CDR2 YSYEKL. V shed 4 bases, J shed 0 bases, and the junction held 5 bases outside the gene matches. The CDR3 covers 15 residues. Here the CDR3 reads CASSPSGGSSYEQYF. Written as DNA, the CDR3 is TGCGCCAGCAGCCCCTCGGGGGGGAGCTCCTACGAGCAGTACTTC.

The chain is built from TRBV29-1 and TRBJ2-3; 9 positions match TRBD2. Trimming removed 4 bases from V and 6 bases from J; junction bases left unmatched: 14. The V gene's germline CDR1 is SQVTM and CDR2 ANQGSEA. This CDR3 is 16 amino acids long. DNA for the CDR3: TGCAGCGTTGTGCGCGGGACTAGCATTTTAGGGGATACGCAGTATTTT. Translated: CSVVRGTSILGDTQYF.

CDR3 coding DNA: TGTGCCAGCAGCGTATCCTCAGGAGAACCCTACGAGCAGTACTTC. Translation gives CASSVSSGEPYEQYF. The V call is TRBV9, the J call TRBJ2-7, with D uncertain. CDR1 and CDR2 (germline): SGDLS, YYNGEE. Trimming left V 1 base short and J 2 bases short, with 13 bases between. The CDR3 is made up of 15 amino acids.

The chain recombines TRBV7-9 with TRBJ1-2; no clear D gene. Germline-derived CDR1 and CDR2 are SEHNR and FQNEAQ (reference sequence). The CDR3 is 13 amino acids. Trimming removed 2 bases from V and 7 bases from J, with 11 bases in between. CDR3 nucleotide sequence: TGTGCCAGCAGCTTATTTGGCGATCCTGGCTACACCTTC. Its protein is CASSLFGDPGYTF.

The rearrangement uses TRBV5-1 and TRBJ2-3; a possible D gene is TRBD2 (8 bases). V was pared by 4 bases and J by 0 bases, with 18 bases between. The CDR3 extends over 17 amino acids. Per germline, CDR1 SGHRS and CDR2 YFSETQ. CDR3 protein: CASSLLQGTSSTDTQYF. CDR3 sequence (DNA): TGCGCCAGCAGCCTACTACAGGGGACTAGTAGCACAGATACGCAGTATTTT.

For the CDR3, the DNA is TGTGCCAGCAGCTTATGGCCGATTCTAGCCAAAAACATTCAGTACTTC. Its translation is CASSLWPILAKNIQYF. This chain connects TRBV11-3 to TRBJ2-4, with D unresolved. CDR1 and CDR2 (germline): SGHNT, YENEEA. The ends were cut back, 2 bases at V and 0 bases at J, with 11 bases in the middle. The CDR3 contains 16 residues.

This chain connects TRBV7-2 to TRBJ2-7; 7 nucleotides align to TRBD1. Germline V gene data show CDR1 as SGHTA and CDR2 as FQGNSA. CDR3 length: 13 residues. J lost 0 bases, V lost 6 bases, and 2 bases had no gene match. The CDR3 here is CASRDRYSYEQYF. Here the CDR3 DNA reads TGTGCCAGCAGGGACAGGTACTCCTACGAGCAGTACTTC.

The sample holds one count of this clone. The gene calls are TRBV6-1 and TRBJ2-1, with D tentatively TRBD1 or TRBD2 (9 bases each). V was trimmed by 7 bases and J by 9 bases, leaving 22 bases between them. Germline lookup yields CDR1 MNHNS and CDR2 SASEGT. CDR3 size: 15 residues. CDR3 in DNA: TGTGCCAGCATTGCGGGAGGGACAGGGACGAGTGAGCAGTTCTTC. Encoded protein: CASIAGGTGTSEQFF.

This clone was detected only a few times. The chain uses TRBV7-8 and TRBJ2-7, with a possible D match to TRBD1 (6 bases). Germline CDR1 is SGHVS and CDR2 is FQNEAQ. The CDR3 extends over 14 amino acids. Trimming took off 5 bases at V and 3 bases at J, with 14 bases between the two ends. This CDR3 reads CASSANRDLYEQYF. The CDR3 DNA reads as TGTGCCAGCAGCGCAAACAGGGACCTCTACGAGCAGTACTTC.

This chain connects TRBV6-5 to TRBJ2-7, with D tentatively TRBD2 (5 bases). The CDR3 is made up of 14 amino acids. Germline V gives CDR1 MNHEY, CDR2 SVGAGI. Trimming removed 6 bases at V and 0 bases at J, with 12 bases between. The CDR3 sequence: CASRKKRGSYEQYF. As DNA, the CDR3 is TGTGCCAGCAGAAAGAAACGGGGCTCCTACGAGCAGTACTTC.

In regard to this clone: Additional DNA sequences in this sample encode the identical CDR3. This sequence joins TRBV14 and TRBJ2-7; D not certain. Trimming took off 0 bases at V and 4 bases at J, with 7 bases between the two ends. This CDR3 is built from 13 residues. Germline V gene data show CDR1 as SGHDN and CDR2 as FVKESK. CDR3 amino acids: CASSQDFGYEQYF. DNA for the CDR3: TGTGCCAGCAGCCAAGATTTTGGATACGAGCAGTACTTC. Full variable domain (remainder filled in from reference TRBV14 and TRBJ2-7): EAGVTQFPSHSVIEKGQTVTLRCDPISGHDNLYWYRRVMGKEIKFLLHFVKESKQDESGMPNNRFLAERTGGTYSTLKVQPAELEDSGVYFCASSQDFGYEQYFGPGTRLTVT.

This clone was found a few times. V gene TRBV5-1 combines with J gene TRBJ2-7, with D perhaps TRBD2 (5 bases). The germline V and J ends were trimmed by 2 bases and 1 base, with 13 bases remaining between them. Germline V gene lookup returns CDR1 SGHRS and CDR2 YFSETQ. This CDR3 has 15 residues. For the CDR3, the DNA is TGCGCCAGCAGCTTCCTCGCCGGGGAGTCCTACGAGCAGTACTTC. It translates to CASSFLAGESYEQYF.